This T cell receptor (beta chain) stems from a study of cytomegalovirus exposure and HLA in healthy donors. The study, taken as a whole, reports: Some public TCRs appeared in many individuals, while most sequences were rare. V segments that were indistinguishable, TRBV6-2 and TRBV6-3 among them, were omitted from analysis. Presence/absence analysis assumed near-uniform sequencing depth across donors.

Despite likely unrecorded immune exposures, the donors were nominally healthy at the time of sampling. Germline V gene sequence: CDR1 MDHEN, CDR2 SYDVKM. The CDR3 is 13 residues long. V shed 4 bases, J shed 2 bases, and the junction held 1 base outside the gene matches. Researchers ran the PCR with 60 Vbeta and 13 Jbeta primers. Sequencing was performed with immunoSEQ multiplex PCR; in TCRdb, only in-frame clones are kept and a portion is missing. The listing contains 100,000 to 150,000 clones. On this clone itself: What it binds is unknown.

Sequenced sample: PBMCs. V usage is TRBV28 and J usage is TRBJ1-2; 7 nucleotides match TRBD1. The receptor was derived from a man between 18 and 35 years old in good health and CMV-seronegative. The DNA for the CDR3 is TGTGCCAGCAGTTCACAGGGGAACTATGGCTACACCTTC. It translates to CASSSQGNYGYTF.